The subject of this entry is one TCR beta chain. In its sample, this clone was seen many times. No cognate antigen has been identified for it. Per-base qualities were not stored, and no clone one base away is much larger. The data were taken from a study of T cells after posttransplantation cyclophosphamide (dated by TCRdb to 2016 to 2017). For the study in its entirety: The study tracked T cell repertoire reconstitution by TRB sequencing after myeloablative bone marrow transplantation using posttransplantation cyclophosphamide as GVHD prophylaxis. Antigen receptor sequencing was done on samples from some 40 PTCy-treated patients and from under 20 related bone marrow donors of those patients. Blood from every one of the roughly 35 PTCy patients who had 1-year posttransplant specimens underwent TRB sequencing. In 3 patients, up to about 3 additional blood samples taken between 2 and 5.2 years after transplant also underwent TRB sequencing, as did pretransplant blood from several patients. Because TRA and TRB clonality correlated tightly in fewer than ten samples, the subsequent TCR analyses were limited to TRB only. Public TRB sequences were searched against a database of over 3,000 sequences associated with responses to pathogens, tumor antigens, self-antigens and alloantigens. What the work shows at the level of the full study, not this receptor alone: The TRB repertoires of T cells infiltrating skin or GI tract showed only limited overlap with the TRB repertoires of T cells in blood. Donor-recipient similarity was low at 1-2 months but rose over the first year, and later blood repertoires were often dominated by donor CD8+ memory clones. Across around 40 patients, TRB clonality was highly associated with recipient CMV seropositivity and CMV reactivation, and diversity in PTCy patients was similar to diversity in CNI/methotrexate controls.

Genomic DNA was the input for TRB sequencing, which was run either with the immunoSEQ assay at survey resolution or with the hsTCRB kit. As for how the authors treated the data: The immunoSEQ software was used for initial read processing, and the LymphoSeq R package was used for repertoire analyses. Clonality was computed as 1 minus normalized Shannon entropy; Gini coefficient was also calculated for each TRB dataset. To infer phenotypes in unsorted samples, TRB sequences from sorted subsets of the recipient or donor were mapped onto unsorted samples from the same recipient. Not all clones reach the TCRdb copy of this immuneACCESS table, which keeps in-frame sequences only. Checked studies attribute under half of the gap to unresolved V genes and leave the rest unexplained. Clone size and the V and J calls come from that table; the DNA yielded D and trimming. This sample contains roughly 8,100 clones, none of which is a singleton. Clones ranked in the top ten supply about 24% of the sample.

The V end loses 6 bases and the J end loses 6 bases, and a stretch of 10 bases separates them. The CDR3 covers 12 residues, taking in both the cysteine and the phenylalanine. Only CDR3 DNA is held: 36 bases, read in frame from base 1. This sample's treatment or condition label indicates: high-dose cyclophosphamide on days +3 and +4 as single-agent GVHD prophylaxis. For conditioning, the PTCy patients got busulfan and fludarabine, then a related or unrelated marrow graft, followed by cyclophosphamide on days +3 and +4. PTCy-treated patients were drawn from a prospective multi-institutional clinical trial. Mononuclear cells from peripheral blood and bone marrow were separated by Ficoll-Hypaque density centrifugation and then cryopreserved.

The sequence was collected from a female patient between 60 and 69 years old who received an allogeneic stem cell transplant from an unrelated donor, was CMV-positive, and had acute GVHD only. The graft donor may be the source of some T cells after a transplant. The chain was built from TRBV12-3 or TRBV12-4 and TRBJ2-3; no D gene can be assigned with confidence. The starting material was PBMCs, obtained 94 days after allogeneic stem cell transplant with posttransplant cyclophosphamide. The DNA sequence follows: TGTGCCAGCAGCTCGGTTGTTGATACGCAGTATTTT. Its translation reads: CASSSVVDTQYF.